This T cell receptor (beta chain) derives from a study of blood T cell repertoires in COVID-19. V shed 4 bases and J shed 7 bases, with 12 bases lying between them. CDR3 length: 13 residues. Germline V CDR1 and CDR2: SGHNT, YYREEE (reference sequence). Here immunoSEQ multiplex PCR was the method, and the copy in TCRdb shows in-frame clones only, minus some. Found here are a few hundred thousand clones, 81% of them singletons; the top ten hold around 9%. Which cohort a participant joined came from the clinical history participants gave. The sequence was collected from a man in his forties who had recovered from COVID-19. Sequenced material: PBMCs or T cells enriched from blood (not recorded which). The V gene is TRBV5-4, the J gene TRBJ2-1, with D possibly being TRBD1 (5 bases). CDR3 in DNA: TGTGCCAGCAGCCAGGGAAACCAGAATGAGCAGTTCTTC. Translated, it gives CASSQGNQNEQFF. Full variable domain (remainder filled in from reference TRBV5-4 and TRBJ2-1): ETGVTQSPTHLIKTRGQQVTLRCSSQSGHNTVSWYQQALGQGPQFIFQYYREEENGRGNFPPRFSGLQFPNYSSELNVNALELDDSALYLCASSQGNQNEQFFGPGTRLTVL.